What follows is one T cell receptor (beta chain) and its context. Its antigen is still unknown. Healthy bone marrow donors formed the donor group. The data were obtained in a study of cytomegalovirus exposure and HLA in healthy donors. Amplification used 60 Vbeta primers and 13 Jbeta primers. Sequencing used immunoSEQ multiplex PCR; TCRdb keeps in-frame clones, though not all of them. The data hold 90,000 to 120,000 clones, with 82% observed a single time. General study points: In a later analysis, TCR beta V- and J-gene trimming showed a link to a missense DCLRE1C variant. Follow-up analysis found HLA locus-dependent TCR association rates, highest for DRB1 and lowest for HLA-C. Roughly uniform sequencing depth across donors was assumed, possibly incorrectly.

The V gene's germline CDR1 is SNHLY and CDR2 FYNNEI. This CDR3 has 15 amino acids. V lost 5 bases and J lost 10; bases outside the gene matches: 10. This receptor was identified in a man in his thirties or forties in good health and CMV-seropositive. Material for sequencing was PBMCs. The chain is built from TRBV2 and TRBJ2-3, with 12 bases lining up with TRBD2. CDR3 amino acids: CASSSKLAGGLSQYF. The DNA of the CDR3 is TGTGCCAGCAGTTCGAAACTAGCGGGGGGTCTTTCGCAGTATTTT.